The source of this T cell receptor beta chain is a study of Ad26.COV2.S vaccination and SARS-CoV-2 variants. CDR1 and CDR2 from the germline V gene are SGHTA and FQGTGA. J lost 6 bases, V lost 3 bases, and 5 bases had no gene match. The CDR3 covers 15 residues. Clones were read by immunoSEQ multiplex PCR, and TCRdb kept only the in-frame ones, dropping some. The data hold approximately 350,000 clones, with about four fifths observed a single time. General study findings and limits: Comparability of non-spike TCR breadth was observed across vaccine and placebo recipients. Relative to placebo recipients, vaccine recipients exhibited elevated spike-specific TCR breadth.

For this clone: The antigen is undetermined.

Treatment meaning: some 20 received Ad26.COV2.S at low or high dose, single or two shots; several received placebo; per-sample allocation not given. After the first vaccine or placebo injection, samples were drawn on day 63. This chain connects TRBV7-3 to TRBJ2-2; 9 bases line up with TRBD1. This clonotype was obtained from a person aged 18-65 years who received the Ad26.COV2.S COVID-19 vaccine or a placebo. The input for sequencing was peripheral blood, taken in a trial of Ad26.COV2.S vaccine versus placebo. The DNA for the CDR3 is TGTGCCAGCAGCTTGGTCGGGACAGGGCCCGGGGAGCTGTTTTTT. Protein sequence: CASSLVGTGPGELFF.